Shown below are 5 T cell receptor beta chains from a single sample sequenced in a study of siplizumab effects on memory and regulatory T cells. Some clones are missing from TCRdb's copy, which holds only in-frame ones; the method was immunoSEQ multiplex PCR. This sample yields about 100,000 clones, of which about 94% are seen a single time; roughly 1.4% belongs to the top ten. The sample was non-Treg CD4+ T cells sorted from blood. The origin of the receptors is a human donor in good health.

V gene TRBV25-1 combines with J gene TRBJ2-3; D is unresolved. Germline loops: CDR1 MGHDK, CDR2 SYGVNS. Trimming took 6 bases from V and 4 from J, leaving 14 bases between them. There are 14 residues in the CDR3. The CDR3 loop is CASSVEGPSDTQYF. The CDR3 DNA reads TGTGCCAGCAGCGTTGAAGGGCCTTCAGATACGCAGTATTTT.

The chain combines TRBV14 with TRBJ2-2; TRBD2 agrees at 7 bases. CDR3 length equals 16 residues. The junction had 10 bases not matched to a gene; V was cut back by 4 bases and J by 5 bases. Germline CDR1 and CDR2: SGHDN and FVKESK. The CDR3 protein is CASSRLGGSWTGELFF. The CDR3 region has the DNA TGTGCCAGCAGCCGGTTGGGCGGGAGTTGGACCGGGGAGCTGTTTTTT.

The rearrangement uses TRBV29-1 and TRBJ2-2, with a weak D call TRBD1 (6 bases). Germline CDR1 SQVTM, CDR2 ANQGSEA. Trimming stripped 4 bases from V and 5 bases from J, with 11 bases between. The CDR3 extends over 13 amino acids. The DNA for the CDR3 is TGCAGCGTTGTACAGGGATCTACCGGGGAGCTGTTTTTT. It is translated as CSVVQGSTGELFF.

A single count supports this clone. The chain's CDR3 is CASSQGLAGVRNEQFF. In DNA, the CDR3 is TGTGCCAGCAGCCAGGGACTAGCGGGAGTCCGCAATGAGCAGTTCTTC. This rearrangement joins TRBV14 to TRBJ2-1; 14 positions match TRBD2. V lost 3 bases and J lost 6; bases outside the gene matches: 4. Per germline, CDR1 SGHDN and CDR2 FVKESK. The CDR3 has 16 residues.

The DNA of the CDR3 is TGTGCCAGCAGTCGCAGCCCCGGGACTGGGAACACCGGGGAGCTGTTTTTT. The encoded protein is CASSRSPGTGNTGELFF. V is TRBV9 and J is TRBJ2-2; D perhaps matches TRBD2 (6 bases). The V end lost 5 bases, the J end lost 1 base, and 18 bases lay between the germline ends. Germline V lookup: CDR1 SGDLS, CDR2 YYNGEE. CDR3 length: 17 residues.